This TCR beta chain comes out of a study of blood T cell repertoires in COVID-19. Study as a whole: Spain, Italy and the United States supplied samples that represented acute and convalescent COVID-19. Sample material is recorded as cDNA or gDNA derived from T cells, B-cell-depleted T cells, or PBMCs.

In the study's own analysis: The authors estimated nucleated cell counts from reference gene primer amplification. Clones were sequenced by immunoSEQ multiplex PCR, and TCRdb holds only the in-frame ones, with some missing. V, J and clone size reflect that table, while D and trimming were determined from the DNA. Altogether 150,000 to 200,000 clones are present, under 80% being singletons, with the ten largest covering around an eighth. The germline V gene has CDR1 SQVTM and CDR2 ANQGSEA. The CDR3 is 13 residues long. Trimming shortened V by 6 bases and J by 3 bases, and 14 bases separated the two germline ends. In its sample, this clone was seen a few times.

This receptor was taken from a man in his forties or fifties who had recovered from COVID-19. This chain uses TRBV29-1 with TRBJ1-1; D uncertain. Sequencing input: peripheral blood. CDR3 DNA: TGCAGCGTCGACGGTGACACCTACACTGAAGCTTTCTTT. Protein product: CSVDGDTYTEAFF. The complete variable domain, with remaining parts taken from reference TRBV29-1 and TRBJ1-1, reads SAVISQKPSRDICQRGTSLTIQCQVDSQVTMMFWYRQQPGQSLTLIATANQGSEATYESGFVIDKFPISRPNLTFSTLTVSNMSPEDSSIYLCSVDGDTYTEAFFGQGTRLTVV.